These 5 T cell receptor beta chains were all obtained from the same sample, sequenced in a study of T cell responses to AZD1222 COVID-19 vaccine. TCRdb's copy holds only in-frame clones and misses some; the assay was immunoSEQ multiplex PCR. Of around 83,000 clones in the sample, approximately 90% were seen once. The sample consisted of peripheral blood, taken on day 0 of AZD1222 vaccination. The receptor set was obtained from an adult in good health.

The CDR3 nucleotides are TGTGCCAGCAGTTTATCCGGGACAGGGAGGTCCGAGCAGTACTTC. It encodes CASSLSGTGRSEQYF. The chain joins TRBV27 to TRBJ2-7; 9 bases line up with TRBD1. This CDR3 is 15 amino acids long. With 0 bases clipped from V and 6 bases from J, the junction kept 6 bases outside the gene matches. Germline CDR1 and CDR2: MNHEY and SMNVEV (reference sequence).

V usage is TRBV28 and J usage is TRBJ2-7; possible D gene TRBD1, 6 bases. Germline CDR1 is MDHEN and CDR2 is SYDVKM. Trimming removed 1 base from V and 3 bases from J, with 10 bases in between. CDR3 length: 14 amino acids. Here the CDR3 DNA reads TGTGCCAGCAGTTTATCAGGGGTATACTACGAGCAGTACTTC. This sequence encodes CASSLSGVYYEQYF.

The chain employs TRBV7-7 and TRBJ2-5; D may be TRBD1 or TRBD2 (5 bases each). This CDR3 region has 14 residues. Trimming left V 5 bases short and J 1 base short, with 11 bases between. Germline assignment: CDR1 SSHAT and CDR2 FNYEAQ (reference sequence). CDR3 in amino acids: CASSTGTTQETQYF. CDR3 nucleotide sequence: TGTGCCAGCAGCACCGGGACCACCCAAGAGACCCAGTACTTC.

The chain joins TRBV6-5 to TRBJ2-2; D remains ambiguous. Germline CDR1 is MNHEY and CDR2 is SVGAGI. This CDR3 comprises 15 residues. Trimming left V 6 bases short and J 2 bases short, with 13 bases between. The CDR3 loop reads CASSLLKVNTGELFF. The CDR3 nucleotides are TGTGCCAGCAGCCTACTTAAGGTCAACACCGGGGAGCTGTTTTTT.

The rearrangement joins TRBV25-1 to TRBJ2-3; D is ambiguous. The CDR3 has 16 amino acids. Germline loops: CDR1 MGHDK, CDR2 SYGVNS. Trimming left V 1 base short and J 1 base short, with 12 bases between. The CDR3 coding sequence is TGTGCCAGCAGTGAATCATGGGGATTGGGCACAGATACGCAGTATTTT. Translation: CASSESWGLGTDTQYF.